The present T cell receptor (beta chain) was sequenced within a study of blood T cell repertoires in COVID-19. Across the study: The United States, Italy and Spain provided the acute and convalescent COVID-19 samples.

The V end was cut by 0 bases, the J end by 0 bases, with 15 bases between. The CDR3 totals 18 residues. Germline CDR1 and CDR2: SEHNR and FQNEAQ (reference sequence). Authors' processing steps: By means of reference gene primer amplification, nucleated cell counts were estimated. Method: immunoSEQ multiplex PCR; TCRdb's copy keeps in-frame clones and lacks some. Clone size and V and J calls were adopted from that table, with D and trimming inferred from the DNA. The sample records approximately 200,000 clones, about 90% being singletons. The source material was peripheral blood. The chain links TRBV7-9 to TRBJ1-3, with D possibly being TRBD1 (5 bases). The sequence came from a man between 18 and 35 years old with active or convalescent COVID-19. The CDR3 protein is CASSLAGTGEFSGNTIYF. As DNA, the CDR3 is TGTGCCAGCAGCTTAGCGGGCACGGGGGAATTCTCTGGAAACACCATATATTTT.